This T cell receptor beta chain was sequenced in a study of memory CD4+ T cells and cytomegalovirus serostatus. Remarks on this clone: The antigen remains unidentified.

Single viable CD3+CD4+CD8-CD45RO+ cells were sorted as the memory CD4+ T cells. After thawing, CD4+ T cells were positively selected. Broader study findings: CD4+ memory repertoires contained about two fifths of the roughly 160 reported CMV TCRbeta sequences.

Authors' analysis steps: After removing out-of-frame reads, approximately 2.2 million distinct TCRbeta sequences remained. Here immunoSEQ multiplex PCR was the method, and the copy in TCRdb shows in-frame clones only, minus some. Clone size and the V and J calls come from that table; the DNA yielded D and trimming. The sample consists of roughly 86,000 clones, 80% of them appearing once. With V trimmed by 0 bases and J by 9 bases, 9 bases remained unmatched. The CDR3 is 16 amino acids. Germline CDR1 reads WNHNN; CDR2 reads SYGVQD (reference sequence). Material for sequencing was memory CD4+ T cells from blood. V and J are TRBV10-1 and TRBJ2-1; 9 bases align to TRBD2. The source is an adult in good health and CMV-seropositive. CDR3 residues: CASSESPSGAWGEQFF. The CDR3 region has the DNA TGCGCCAGCAGTGAGTCTCCTAGCGGGGCATGGGGTGAGCAGTTCTTC.